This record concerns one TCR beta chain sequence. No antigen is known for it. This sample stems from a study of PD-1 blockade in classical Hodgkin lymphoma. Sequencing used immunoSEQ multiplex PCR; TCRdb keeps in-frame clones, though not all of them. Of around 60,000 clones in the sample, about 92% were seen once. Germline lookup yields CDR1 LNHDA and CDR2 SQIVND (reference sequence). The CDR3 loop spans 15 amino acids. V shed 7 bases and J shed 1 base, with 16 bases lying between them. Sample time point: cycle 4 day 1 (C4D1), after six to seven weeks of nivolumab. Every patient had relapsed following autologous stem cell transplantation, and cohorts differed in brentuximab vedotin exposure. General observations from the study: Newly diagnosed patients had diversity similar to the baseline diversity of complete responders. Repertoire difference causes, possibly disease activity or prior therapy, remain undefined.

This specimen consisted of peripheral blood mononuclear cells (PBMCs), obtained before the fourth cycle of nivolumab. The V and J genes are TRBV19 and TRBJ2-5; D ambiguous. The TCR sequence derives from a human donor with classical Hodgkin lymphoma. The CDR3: CASTYSLGRQETQYF. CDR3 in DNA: TGTGCCAGTACGTACTCCCTTGGGCGCCAAGAGACCCAGTACTTC.